One and the same sample provided the 19 T cell receptor beta chains below, sequenced in a study of shared clonotypes between healthy human individuals. Data came from immunoSEQ multiplex PCR; TCRdb stores just in-frame clones and leaves some out. The data hold roughly 410,000 clones, with about 96% observed a single time. The sample comprised memory CD8+ T cells sorted from blood. Subset denoted: CD45RO+ cells pooled with CCR7-negative TemRA cells. Every receptor here comes from a man aged 25 to 45 in good health.

This chain connects TRBV5-1 to TRBJ2-7; 7 bases agree with TRBD1. Trimming took 4 bases from V and 9 from J; bases not matched to a gene: 13. The CDR3 runs to 14 residues. CDR1 is SGHRS and CDR2 is YFSETQ in the germline V gene. The CDR3 is CASSTGTEQSRQYF. CDR3 DNA: TGCGCCAGCAGCACCGGGACAGAACAGTCTCGGCAGTACTTC. Supplemented by reference TRBV5-1 and TRBJ2-7, the full variable domain reads KAGVTQTPRYLIKTRGQQVTLSCSPISGHRSVSWYQQTPGQGLQFLFEYFSETQRNKGNFPGRFSGRQFSNSRSEMNVSTLELGDSALYLCASSTGTEQSRQYFGPGTRLTVT.

The genes are TRBV5-8 and TRBJ2-3, with D perhaps matching TRBD2 (5 bases). The ends were cut back, 4 bases at V and 4 bases at J, with 7 bases in the middle. From germline, CDR1 is SGHTS and CDR2 YDEGEE. This CDR3 region has 12 residues. As DNA, the CDR3 is TGTGCCAGCAGCCGGCGGGCAGATACGCAGTATTTT. This translates into CASSRRADTQYF.

The genes are TRBV9 and TRBJ1-1; D is unresolved. The length of the CDR3 is 15 residues. The V and J ends lost 0 bases and 0 bases respectively, with 9 bases between them. Germline-derived CDR1 and CDR2 are SGDLS and YYNGEE. The chain's CDR3 is CASSVEKGMNTEAFF. The CDR3 coding sequence is TGTGCCAGCAGCGTAGAAAAGGGAATGAACACTGAAGCTTTCTTT.

This clone was seen once. V is TRBV7-9 and J is TRBJ2-6; D remains unclear. Germline V gene data show CDR1 as SEHNR and CDR2 as FQNEAQ (reference sequence). The CDR3 covers 13 residues. Trimming stripped 5 bases from V and 1 base from J, with 3 bases between. CDR3 nucleotides: TGTGCCAGCAGCGTTTCTGGGGCCAACGTCCTGACTTTC. Its protein is CASSVSGANVLTF.

The chain employs TRBV7-2 and TRBJ2-7, with 8 bases identical to TRBD2. Per germline, CDR1 SGHTA and CDR2 FQGNSA. Germline trimming cut 1 base from V and 2 bases from J; bases unmatched to any gene: 4. This CDR3 comprises 15 residues. CDR3 nucleotide sequence: TGTGCCAGCAGCTTAGGGACTAGCCGGCCCTACGAGCAGTACTTC. Protein product: CASSLGTSRPYEQYF. The entire variable domain, with the rest obtained from reference TRBV7-2 and TRBJ2-7, is as follows: GAGVSQSPSNKVTEKGKDVELRCDPISGHTALYWYRQSLGQGLEFLIYFQGNSAPDKSGLPSDRFSAERTGGSVSTLTIQRTQQEDSAVYLCASSLGTSRPYEQYFGPGTRLTVT.

The chain is built from TRBV7-9 and TRBJ2-7; the D gene could be TRBD1 or TRBD2 (5 bases each). The CDR3 contains 14 residues. The V and J ends lost 1 base and 2 bases respectively, with 9 bases between them. Germline V gene lookup returns CDR1 SEHNR and CDR2 FQNEAQ (reference sequence). CDR3 in amino acids: CASSLGGRTYEQYF. The CDR3 nucleotides read TGTGCCAGCAGCTTAGGGGGACGGACCTACGAGCAGTACTTC.

This clone has only one observation. This chain's CDR3 is CASSQSEGLGVYGYTF. The CDR3 region has the DNA TGTGCCAGCAGCCAATCGGAGGGATTGGGGGTCTATGGCTACACCTTC. This chain connects TRBV16 to TRBJ1-2; tentatively, D is TRBD1 (5 bases). Germline CDR1 reads KGHSY; CDR2 reads FQNENV. V lost 0 bases and J 4 bases, leaving 15 bases between the germline ends. The CDR3 consists of 16 residues. The entire variable domain, with the rest obtained from reference TRBV16 and TRBJ1-2, is as follows: GEEVAQTPKHLVRGEGQKAKLYCAPIKGHSYVFWYQQVLKNEFKFLISFQNENVFDETGMPKERFSAKCLPNSPCSLEIQATKLEDSAVYFCASSQSEGLGVYGYTFGSGTRLTVV.

This rearrangement joins TRBV20-1 to TRBJ2-3; no clear D. Between the trimmed V and J ends, which lost 3 bases and 4 bases, there was a span of 5 bases. CDR1 and CDR2 from the germline V gene are DFQATT and SNEGSKA (reference sequence). The CDR3 totals 11 residues. CDR3 loop: CSASGSDTQYF. The CDR3 DNA is TGCAGTGCTAGTGGATCAGATACGCAGTATTTT.

V is TRBV18 and J is TRBJ1-2; D possibly corresponds to TRBD1 (5 bases). V gave up 3 bases and J gave up 6 bases, with 14 bases separating them. The CDR3 is made up of 14 amino acids. Germline loops: CDR1 KGHSH, CDR2 LQKENI. DNA of the CDR3: TGTGCCAGCTCACCCACCGGTGGGGCAAATGGCTACACCTTC. Encoded protein: CASSPTGGANGYTF.

The V gene is TRBV7-9, the J gene TRBJ2-3; perhaps TRBD2 as D (6 bases). The germline CDR1 and CDR2 sequences are SEHNR and FQNEAQ (reference sequence). Trimming stripped 5 bases from V and 4 bases from J, with 16 bases between. The CDR3 runs to 15 residues. The CDR3 bases are TGTGCCAGCAGCCTAGTGGTACTAGCCCCAGATACGCAGTATTTT. It yields the protein CASSLVVLAPDTQYF.

V gene TRBV5-6 combines with J gene TRBJ2-7; 11 bases are shared with TRBD2. The CDR3 has 16 amino acids. The germline V gene has CDR1 SGHDT and CDR2 YYEEEE. V was clipped by 2 bases and J by 2 bases; unmatched bases: 6. The CDR3 DNA reads as TGTGCCAGCAGCTTTTCCGGGACTAGCGGAACCTACGAGCAGTACTTC. Its protein product is CASSFSGTSGTYEQYF. The full variable domain, rest sourced from reference TRBV5-6 and TRBJ2-7, is DAGVTQSPTHLIKTRGQQVTLRCSPKSGHDTVSWYQQALGQGPQFIFQYYEEEERQRGNFPDRFSGHQFPNYSSELNVNALLLGDSALYLCASSFSGTSGTYEQYFGPGTRLTVT.

The chain joins TRBV10-3 to TRBJ2-7; D remains unclear. The ends were cut back, 4 bases at V and 3 bases at J, with 16 bases in the middle. The CDR3 extends over 15 amino acids. Germline CDR1 is ENHRY and CDR2 is SYGVKD. CDR3 residues: CAISARHSVFYEQYF. In nucleotides, the CDR3 is TGTGCCATCAGTGCCCGTCACTCAGTCTTCTACGAGCAGTACTTC.

Comment on this clone: Distinct nucleotide sequences in the sample also encode this CDR3. The rearrangement joins TRBV7-2 to TRBJ2-3; D remains ambiguous. Germline CDR1 is SGHTA and CDR2 is FQGNSA. The V and J ends lost 3 bases and 7 bases respectively, with 5 bases between them. This CDR3 spans 11 amino acids. The CDR3 is CASSFQNTQYF. CDR3 sequence (DNA): TGTGCCAGCAGCTTCCAGAATACGCAGTATTTT. Supplemented by reference TRBV7-2 and TRBJ2-3, the full variable domain reads GAGVSQSPSNKVTEKGKDVELRCDPISGHTALYWYRQSLGQGLEFLIYFQGNSAPDKSGLPSDRFSAERTGGSVSTLTIQRTQQEDSAVYLCASSFQNTQYFGPGTRLTVL.

The rearrangement links TRBV7-8 to TRBJ1-5; 9 bases map to TRBD1. V was clipped by 3 bases and J by 4 bases; unmatched bases: 4. The CDR3 has 15 amino acids. Germline CDR1 reads SGHVS; CDR2 reads FQNEAQ. The CDR3 region is CASSLGQGNNQPQHF. The CDR3 DNA is TGTGCCAGCAGCTTGGGACAGGGCAATAATCAGCCCCAGCATTTT. Based on the CDR3 plus reference TRBV7-8 and TRBJ1-5, the full variable domain is GAGVSQSPRYKVAKRGQDVALRCDPISGHVSLFWYQQALGQGPEFLTYFQNEAQLDKSGLPSDRFFAERPEGSVSTLKIQRTQQEDSAVYLCASSLGQGNNQPQHFGDGTRLSIL.

This sequence joins TRBV14 and TRBJ2-7; 7 bases are a match to TRBD1. This CDR3 has 16 residues. From germline, CDR1 is SGHDN and CDR2 FVKESK. Losses at the gene ends were 2 bases for V and 4 bases for J; bases not matched to a gene: 11. This CDR3 is CASSQYRQGKDYEQYF. In DNA form, the CDR3 reads TGTGCCAGCAGCCAATACCGACAGGGAAAGGATTACGAGCAGTACTTC.

The chain uses TRBV5-1 and TRBJ2-1; 14 nucleotides match TRBD2. V trimming: 4 bases; J trimming: 10 bases; junction bases outside the gene matches: 13. The CDR3 has 17 amino acids. Germline values: CDR1 SGHRS, CDR2 YFSETQ. The CDR3 sequence: CASSPDFRLAGGGEQFF. For the CDR3, the DNA is TGCGCCAGCAGCCCCGACTTTAGACTAGCGGGAGGGGGGGAGCAGTTCTTC.

The rearrangement uses TRBV5-1 and TRBJ1-4; tentatively, D is TRBD1 (5 bases). Trimming removed 3 bases from V and 3 bases from J, with 9 bases in between. Germline values: CDR1 SGHRS, CDR2 YFSETQ. There are 14 residues in the CDR3. Here the CDR3 reads CASSWDAANEKLFF. The CDR3 DNA reads as TGCGCCAGCAGCTGGGACGCAGCTAATGAAAAACTGTTTTTT.

V is TRBV5-1 and J is TRBJ2-1; TRBD2 is a possible D gene (5 bases). Germline CDR1 is SGHRS and CDR2 is YFSETQ. The CDR3 length is 13 residues. V lost 4 bases and J lost 8, with 13 bases in between. The CDR3 spells CASSTALADEQFF. CDR3 nucleotides: TGCGCCAGCAGCACCGCCCTAGCCGATGAGCAGTTCTTC.

This chain joins TRBV5-1 and TRBJ2-7, with 13 bases fitting TRBD2. The CDR3 totals 18 residues. Losses at the gene ends were 4 bases for V and 0 bases for J; bases not matched to a gene: 10. Per germline, CDR1 SGHRS and CDR2 YFSETQ. CDR3 coding DNA: TGCGCCAGCAGCGGACCACTACTAGCGGGAGGGCTCTCCTACGAGCAGTACTTC. Amino acids: CASSGPLLAGGLSYEQYF.